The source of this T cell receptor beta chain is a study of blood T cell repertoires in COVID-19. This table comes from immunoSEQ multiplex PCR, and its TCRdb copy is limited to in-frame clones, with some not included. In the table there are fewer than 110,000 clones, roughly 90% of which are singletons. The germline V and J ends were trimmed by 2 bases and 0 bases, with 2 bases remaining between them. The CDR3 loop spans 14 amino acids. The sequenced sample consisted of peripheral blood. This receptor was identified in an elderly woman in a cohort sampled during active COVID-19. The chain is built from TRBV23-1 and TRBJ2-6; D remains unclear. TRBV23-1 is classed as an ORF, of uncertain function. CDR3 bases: TGCGCCAGCAGTCAACTCTCTGGGGCCAACGTCCTGACTTTC. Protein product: CASSQLSGANVLTF.